This TCR beta chain was identified during a study of cytomegalovirus exposure and HLA in healthy donors. Overall study results and limits: In a later analysis, a missense DCLRE1C variant was linked to TCR beta V- and J-gene trimming. TRBV6-2, TRBV6-3 and some other V segments were unresolvable in 87-base-pair reads.

Note on this clone: Its antigen is unidentified.

The ends were cut back, 6 bases at V and 3 bases at J, with 12 bases in the middle. Per germline, CDR1 KGHSH and CDR2 LQKENI. This CDR3 region has 14 residues. Amplification used 60 Vbeta primers and 13 Jbeta primers. The protocol was immunoSEQ multiplex PCR, while the TCRdb copy is restricted to in-frame clones and leaves out a portion. Among about 160,000 clones listed, 65% to 85% were seen once. V usage is TRBV18 and J usage is TRBJ2-1; D might be TRBD1 (5 bases). The source material was PBMCs. The source is a young woman in good health and CMV-seropositive. The chain's CDR3 is CASSRQTDYNEQFF. The DNA for the CDR3 is TGTGCCAGCTCTCGACAGACAGACTACAATGAGCAGTTCTTC.